The sequence of this TCR beta chain was determined in a study of Graves' ophthalmopathy and Graves' hyperthyroidism. This clonotype was observed at least ten times. The V end was cut by 8 bases, the J end by 0 bases, with 2 bases between. The germline V gene encodes CDR1 MNHEY and CDR2 SVGAGI. This CDR3 has 11 residues. Certain patients were not enrolled. These were patients with other autoimmune diseases, uncontrolled infections, pregnancy or lactation. Diagnosis was based on clinical symptoms, serum thyroxine, TRAb, thyroid ultrasound and orbital computed tomography. The PBMC fraction was derived from around 10 ml of fresh peripheral blood. RNA transcripts were the source from which TCR beta CDR3 regions were amplified. HTBI primers served in a first-round RT-PCR, which a second-round multiplex PCR followed. One entry per CDR3 protein results from TCRdb running MiXCR on the multiplex PCR reads. The table shows 200,000 to 250,000 distinct CDR3 sequences, with under 30% occurring only once.

The V and J genes are TRBV6-5 and TRBJ1-3; D not resolved. Input material: peripheral blood. This receptor was taken from a middle-aged man with Graves' ophthalmopathy. The CDR3 nucleotides read TGTGCCAGCGGCTCTGGAAACACCATATATTTT. As protein: CASGSGNTIYF.